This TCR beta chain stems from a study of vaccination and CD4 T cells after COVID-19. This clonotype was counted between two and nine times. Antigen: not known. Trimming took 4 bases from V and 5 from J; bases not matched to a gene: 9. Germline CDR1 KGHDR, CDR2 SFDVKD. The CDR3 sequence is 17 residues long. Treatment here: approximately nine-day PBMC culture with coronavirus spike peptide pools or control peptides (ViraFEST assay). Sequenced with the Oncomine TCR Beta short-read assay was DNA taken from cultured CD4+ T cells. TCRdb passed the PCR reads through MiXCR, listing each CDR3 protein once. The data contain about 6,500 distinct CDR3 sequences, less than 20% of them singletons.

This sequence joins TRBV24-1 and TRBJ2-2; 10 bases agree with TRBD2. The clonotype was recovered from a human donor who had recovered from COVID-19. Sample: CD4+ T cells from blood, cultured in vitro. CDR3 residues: CATSEASGRAETGELFF. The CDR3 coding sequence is TGTGCCACCAGTGAGGCCAGCGGGAGGGCCGAGACCGGGGAGCTGTTTTTT.